The 23 T cell receptor beta chains reported below all come from one sample, sequenced in a study of glioma-infiltrating T cells after dendritic cell vaccination. Assay: immunoSEQ multiplex PCR; the TCRdb copy retains only in-frame clones and omits some. The data show about 38,000 clones, approximately 84% seen once. The specimen was blood, collected before dendritic cell vaccination. These receptors originate from a human donor with glioblastoma.

The rearrangement uses TRBV11-3 and TRBJ2-7, with unresolved D. CDR3 length: 17 residues. Deletions cut 3 bases from V and 3 bases from J, with 21 bases between. Germline lookup yields CDR1 SGHNT and CDR2 YENEEA. The CDR3 nucleotides are TGTGCCAGCAGCTTCGCAAAGTCCGTTAGTCGGTTCTACGAGCAGTACTTC. Amino acids: CASSFAKSVSRFYEQYF.

This chain links TRBV30 with TRBJ1-6; 7 bases fit TRBD1. The CDR3 extends over 14 amino acids. Germline trimming cut 3 bases from V and 7 bases from J; bases unmatched to any gene: 6. The V gene's germline CDR1 is GTSNPN and CDR2 SVGIG (reference sequence). The CDR3 loop is CAWRPGQENSPLHF. The CDR3 nucleotides are TGTGCCTGGAGACCAGGACAGGAAAATTCACCCCTCCACTTT.

The chain links TRBV4-2 to TRBJ2-5, with a possible D match to TRBD1 (5 bases). CDR3 length equals 16 residues. With 7 bases removed from V and 10 bases from J, the gap between germline ends came to 28 bases. Per the germline V gene, CDR1 is LGHNA and CDR2 is YNFKEQ. The CDR3 reads CASTSTPTSRVKIQYF. The CDR3 region has the DNA TGTGCCAGCACATCGACCCCTACAAGCAGGGTCAAAATCCAGTACTTC.

The V call is TRBV20-1, the J call TRBJ2-5; no firm D call. CDR1 and CDR2 from the germline V gene are DFQATT and SNEGSKA (reference sequence). Trimming cost V 4 bases and J 3 bases, with 3 bases left between them. The CDR3 extends over 10 amino acids. The CDR3 sequence is CSAIEETQYF. Written as DNA, the CDR3 is TGCAGTGCTATCGAAGAGACCCAGTACTTC.

V gene TRBV10-3 combines with J gene TRBJ1-2; D not resolved. V gave up 6 bases and J gave up 8 bases, with 10 bases separating them. The CDR3 spans 11 residues. From germline, CDR1 is ENHRY and CDR2 SYGVKD. The CDR3 DNA reads as TGTGCCATCAGGGACGCGGGGGGCTACACCTTC. The encoded protein is CAIRDAGGYTF.

This clone was seen just once. V gene TRBV19 combines with J gene TRBJ1-1; D is unresolved. The CDR3 extends over 13 amino acids. The germline CDR1 and CDR2 sequences are LNHDA and SQIVND (reference sequence). Trimming pared 10 bases from V and 4 bases from J, leaving 16 bases between. CDR3 in amino acids: CATTIGLFTEAFF. The CDR3 bases are TGTGCCACTACGATCGGACTATTCACTGAAGCTTTCTTT.

The rearrangement joins TRBV4-3 to TRBJ2-7; perhaps TRBD1 as D (5 bases). The V end was cut by 0 bases, the J end by 2 bases, with 8 bases between. The CDR3 loop spans 14 amino acids. The germline gives CDR1 LGHNA, CDR2 YSLEER. The chain's CDR3 is CASSQDKGAYEQYF. The CDR3 bases are TGCGCCAGCAGCCAAGATAAAGGGGCCTACGAGCAGTACTTC.

V is TRBV18 and J is TRBJ2-7, with TRBD1 matching over 8 bases. V trimming: 3 bases; J trimming: 0 bases; junction bases outside the gene matches: 4. There are 15 residues in the CDR3. CDR1 is KGHSH and CDR2 is LQKENI in the germline V gene. CDR3 region: CASSPGQGISYEQYF. CDR3 coding DNA: TGTGCCAGCTCACCTGGACAGGGAATCTCCTACGAGCAGTACTTC.

Notes on this clone: Relative to the germline gene, one junction end is altered; a read error may explain this. The V gene is TRBV7-7, the J gene TRBJ2-5; 9 nucleotides align to TRBD1. The CDR3 runs 14 residues. Germline CDR1 reads SSHAT; CDR2 reads FNYEAQ (reference sequence). The CDR3 region is CASSPGTGRETQYF. The CDR3 bases are TGTGCTAGCAGCCCCGGGACAGGGAGGGAGACCCAGTACTTC.

V is TRBV28 and J is TRBJ2-3; 11 nucleotides align to TRBD2. CDR1 and CDR2 from the germline V gene are MDHEN and SYDVKM. Trimming took 3 bases from V and 2 from J; bases not matched to a gene: 4. The CDR3 covers 16 residues. CDR3 amino acids: CASSLASGGYTDTQYF. The CDR3 region has the DNA TGTGCCAGCAGTTTGGCTAGCGGGGGGTACACAGATACGCAGTATTTT.

This chain connects TRBV10-1 to TRBJ2-1; D perhaps matches TRBD2 (5 bases). V lost 8 bases and J 8 bases, leaving 19 bases between the germline ends. Looked up from germline, CDR1 is WNHNN and CDR2 is SYGVQD (reference sequence). The CDR3 contains 14 residues. Here the CDR3 DNA reads TGCGCCAGCCACTTCGGAGAGGCCGGGGATGAGCAGTTCTTC. This sequence encodes CASHFGEAGDEQFF.

V usage is TRBV29-1 and J usage is TRBJ2-7; 9 positions agree with TRBD1. CDR1 SQVTM and CDR2 ANQGSEA come from the germline V gene. There are 12 residues in the CDR3. The V gene end was trimmed by 6 bases and the J gene end by 5 bases; junction bases not matched to a gene: 5. The chain's CDR3 is CSVTGQGNEQYF. CDR3 nucleotides: TGCAGCGTGACGGGACAGGGAAACGAGCAGTACTTC.

The rearrangement uses TRBV6-5 and TRBJ2-3; 9 bases line up with TRBD1. Germline V CDR1 and CDR2: MNHEY, SVGAGI. The CDR3 totals 15 residues. With 5 bases clipped from V and 2 bases from J, the junction kept 5 bases outside the gene matches. The DNA for the CDR3 is TGTGCCAGCAGTACCGGGACAGGGCACACAGATACGCAGTATTTT. As protein: CASSTGTGHTDTQYF.

V is TRBV27 and J is TRBJ2-2; 11 nucleotides agree with TRBD2. The V gene's germline CDR1 is MNHEY and CDR2 SMNVEV (reference sequence). Unmatched junction bases numbered 3, after V lost 3 bases and J lost 0 bases. This CDR3 contains 17 residues. This chain's CDR3 is CASSFLAGGANTGELFF. The CDR3 nucleotides read TGTGCCAGCAGTTTCCTAGCGGGGGGAGCGAACACCGGGGAGCTGTTTTTT.

V is TRBV2 and J is TRBJ2-3; no firm D call. Per germline, CDR1 SNHLY and CDR2 FYNNEI. The CDR3 totals 17 residues. Trimming shortened V by 6 bases and J by 0 bases, and 19 bases separated the two germline ends. In DNA, the CDR3 is TGTGCCAGCAGGAGCCGGTATGCGGCAGCTAGCACAGATACGCAGTATTTT. This translates into CASRSRYAAASTDTQYF.

The chain recombines TRBV30 with TRBJ1-1; D is perhaps TRBD1 (6 bases). Per germline, CDR1 GTSNPN and CDR2 SVGIG (reference sequence). The CDR3 has 12 amino acids. Deletions cut 8 bases from V and 5 bases from J, with 15 bases between. DNA for the CDR3: TGTGCCGTATCGCAGGGGTGGACTGAAGCTTTCTTT. It codes for CAVSQGWTEAFF.

The V and J genes are TRBV30 and TRBJ2-5; tentative D call: TRBD2 (6 bases). CDR3 size: 13 residues. Germline-derived CDR1 and CDR2 are GTSNPN and SVGIG (reference sequence). Trimming pared 0 bases from V and 5 bases from J, leaving 10 bases between. The CDR3 DNA reads as TGTGCCTGGAGTGTACTTGGGAGGGAGACCCAGTACTTC. This codes for CAWSVLGRETQYF.

The V call is TRBV9, the J call TRBJ2-1; 8 bases match TRBD2. CDR3 length equals 15 residues. The junction had 7 bases not matched to a gene; V was cut back by 3 bases and J by 5 bases. CDR1 SGDLS and CDR2 YYNGEE come from the germline V gene. The CDR3 bases are TGTGCCAGCAGCGCCGCGGGGGGACGGAACAATGAGCAGTTCTTC. Its protein product is CASSAAGGRNNEQFF.

The rearrangement links TRBV7-2 to TRBJ2-1, with D possibly being TRBD2 (7 bases). The CDR3 totals 13 residues. Trimming left V 5 bases short and J 14 bases short, with 19 bases between. The V gene's germline CDR1 is SGHTA and CDR2 FQGNSA. The CDR3 region has the DNA TGTGCCAGCAGCCCCCCCCCGCGGGGGCCTAAGTTCTTC. Its protein product is CASSPPPRGPKFF.

The sample holds one count of this clone. The chain uses TRBV28 and TRBJ1-4; 8 bases line up with TRBD1. The V and J ends lost 3 bases and 8 bases, in that order; junction bases with no gene match: 8. The germline V gene encodes CDR1 MDHEN and CDR2 SYDVKM. The CDR3 is made up of 15 amino acids. This CDR3 reads CASSFWTGQREKLFF. The CDR3 nucleotides are TGTGCCAGCAGTTTTTGGACAGGGCAGAGGGAAAAACTGTTTTTT.

A single count supports this clone. The chain employs TRBV6-5 and TRBJ1-4; unclear D gene. CDR1 is MNHEY and CDR2 is SVGAGI in the germline V gene. The CDR3 is made up of 14 amino acids. Trimming took 5 bases from V and 0 from J, leaving 7 bases between them. The CDR3 nucleotides are TGTGCCAGCAGTCCCTCTGCAACTAATGAAAAACTGTTTTTT. Translating it yields CASSPSATNEKLFF.

The chain combines TRBV5-1 with TRBJ1-2; 7 bases agree with TRBD1. Germline trimming cut 3 bases from V and 4 bases from J; bases unmatched to any gene: 6. CDR1 is SGHRS and CDR2 is YFSETQ in the germline V gene. CDR3 length: 14 amino acids. The CDR3 loop reads CASSSGGSGYGYTF. Written as DNA, the CDR3 is TGCGCCAGCAGCTCAGGGGGGAGCGGCTATGGCTACACCTTC. Together with reference TRBV5-1 and TRBJ1-2, the CDR3 gives the full variable domain: KAGVTQTPRYLIKTRGQQVTLSCSPISGHRSVSWYQQTPGQGLQFLFEYFSETQRNKGNFPGRFSGRQFSNSRSEMNVSTLELGDSALYLCASSSGGSGYGYTFGSGTRLTVV.

The chain employs TRBV30 and TRBJ2-7, with D perhaps matching TRBD1 (5 bases). The germline V and J ends were trimmed by 5 bases and 7 bases, with 15 bases remaining between them. The germline CDR1 and CDR2 sequences are GTSNPN and SVGIG (reference sequence). There are 12 residues in the CDR3. As DNA, the CDR3 is TGTGCCTGGGCAAGGGGCCCTAGGGAGCAGTACTTC. Translating gives CAWARGPREQYF. Supplemented by reference TRBV30 and TRBJ2-7, the full variable domain reads SQTIHQWPATLVQPVGSPLSLECTVEGTSNPNLYWYRQAAGRGLQLLFYSVGIGQISSEVPQNLSASRPQDRQFILSSKKLLLSDSGFYLCAWARGPREQYFGPGTRLTVT.